This TCR beta chain was sequenced in a study of OX40 agonist ivuxolimab in advanced cancers. Regarding the study in general: Ivuxolimab was a fully human IgG2 agonistic monoclonal antibody targeting the costimulatory receptor OX40 (CD134). Partial responses were achieved by three dose-escalation patients, of whom one had hepatocellular carcinoma and two had cutaneous melanoma. Prior anti-PD-1, anti-PD-L1 or anti-CTLA-4 therapy was permitted, and approximately 39% of dose-escalation patients had received checkpoint inhibitors. Intravenous ivuxolimab was administered to patients every 2 weeks at six dose levels: 0.01, 0.1, 0.3, 1.5, 3 and 10 mg/kg. Of the 50 to 55 dose-escalation patients, hepatocellular carcinoma was present in around 19, melanoma in roughly 15, renal cell carcinoma in 9 and head and neck cancer in 9. In the dose-escalation cohort, 75% to 90% of patients were male, and the mean age was roughly 60 years with a range of about 23 to 79. The paper describes the monotherapy dose-escalation part (N ≈ 49 patients) of the phase I trial of ivuxolimab. Peripheral TCRbeta sequencing aimed to test whether ivuxolimab altered TCR sequence diversity and caused clonal T-cell expansion. Beyond this particular receptor, the publication reports: At doses of 0.1 to 3.0 mg/kg, clonal expansion of both CD4+ and CD8+ blood T cells was observed from baseline to week 6. In partial responders in the 0.1-3.0 mg/kg groups, normalized peripheral clonal expansion was found to be among the lowest, especially among CD8+ T cells. After ivuxolimab, more expanded clones were found on average in CD8+ T cells than in CD4+ T cells. Low levels of normalized T-cell clonal expansion were also seen in some patients who did not respond. Which antigens the clonally expanded peripheral T cells were specific for was not determined.

As for this clone: Its antigen is still unknown. Within one base of it there is no much larger clone, and no base qualities were kept.

The CDR3 holds 14 amino acids from the cysteine to the phenylalanine. Only the CDR3 part of the read is kept: 42 bases, read in frame from the first base. The germline V gene encodes CDR1 KGHSH and CDR2 LQKENI. V was cut back by 3 bases and J by 6 bases, leaving a gap of 11 bases between them. Genomic DNA was isolated from the sorted cells so that the TCRbeta CDR3 region could be sequenced. The immunoSEQ Assay was used for sequencing of TCRbeta CDR3 regions. What TCRdb holds here is the immuneACCESS table cut down to in-frame rearrangements. Part of the clones is not present; checked against another copy, under half of the missing clones reflect an unresolved V gene, and the others are unexplained. The sample records about 98,000 clones, roughly 85% of which are singletons. The top ten clones comprise approximately 0.5% of the sample. The trial excluded patients who had a history of autoimmune disease or who were on systemic immunosuppression. Peripheral blood for TCR sequencing was collected from all dose cohorts at baseline, on cycle 4 day 1, and on cycle 7 day 1. The samples were drawn from a first-in-human, open-label, multicenter phase I dose-escalation trial of ivuxolimab. Adults with locally advanced or metastatic head and neck squamous cell, hepatocellular, melanoma or renal cell carcinoma were enrolled in the trial. Before TCR sequencing, CD4+ T cells and CD8+ T cells were sorted from peripheral blood as separate populations.

The sequence was obtained from an adult with an advanced solid tumor such as melanoma, head and neck, liver or kidney cancer. The receptor chain draws on TRBV18 and TRBJ2-2; the D gene is unclear. The sequenced sample was CD4+ or CD8+ T cells sorted from blood, obtained in a trial of the OX40 agonist ivuxolimab. This receptor carries the CDR3 CASSPGFLPGELFF. The DNA is as follows: TGTGCCAGCTCACCCGGGTTCTTGCCCGGGGAGCTGTTTTTT.